The text below deals with one TCR beta chain. The data are from a study of blood T cell repertoires in COVID-19. Turning to the study itself: The samples span acute and convalescent COVID-19 from the United States, Italy and Spain. The analysed material was cDNA or gDNA that came from T cells, B-cell-depleted T cells, or PBMCs.

Everyone who took part was 18 to 89 years old, and they came from about two dozen US areas. Authors' processing steps: Estimation of nucleated cell counts was performed using reference gene primer amplification. TCRdb's copy holds only in-frame clones and misses some; the assay was immunoSEQ multiplex PCR. V and J calls plus clone size are reproduced from that table; the DNA served to infer D and trimming. Among 45,000 to 55,000 clones listed, roughly 80% were seen once. CDR3 length: 14 residues. V was shortened by 5 bases and J by 3 bases, with 14 bases between the two germline ends. Germline V lookup: CDR1 GTSNPN, CDR2 SVGIG (reference sequence).

The sequenced material came from PBMCs or T cells enriched from blood (not recorded which). This TCR was sampled from a woman aged 45-65 years with acute COVID-19. V gene TRBV30 combines with J gene TRBJ1-5; a weak D match, TRBD1 (6 bases). The DNA for the CDR3 is TGTGCCTGGGGTCTTGGACAGTTCAATCAGCCCCAGCATTTT. It encodes CAWGLGQFNQPQHF.